Only a few counts were recorded for the clone carrying this T cell receptor beta chain. Treatment noted: about 20 received Ad26.COV2.S at low or high dose, single or two shots; about 5 received placebo; per-sample allocation not given. Day 63 after the first vaccine or placebo injection was the time point for sampling. The CDR3 is 15 residues long. Germline V gene lookup returns CDR1 SEHNR and CDR2 FQNEAQ (reference sequence). V lost 5 bases and J 0 bases, leaving 13 bases between the germline ends. This sample is drawn from a study of Ad26.COV2.S vaccination and SARS-CoV-2 variants. Generated by immunoSEQ multiplex PCR, the TCRdb table keeps only in-frame clones and is missing some. The table shows a few hundred thousand clones, with around 85% occurring only once.

The sequenced sample was peripheral blood, obtained in a trial of Ad26.COV2.S vaccine versus placebo. The chain is built from TRBV7-9 and TRBJ1-2; possibly TRBD1 for D (5 bases). This TCR derives from a person aged 18 to 65 who received the Ad26.COV2.S COVID-19 vaccine or a placebo. CDR3 bases: TGTGCCAGCAGCCCGCCTCGGGGGGCTAACTATGGCTACACCTTC. This sequence encodes CASSPPRGANYGYTF.